Given below is one T cell receptor beta chain in context. Its cognate antigen has yet to be identified. No base quality values were provided; no much bigger clone lies one nucleotide off. Interpreted using the paper, the treatment or condition label stands for: roughly nine-day PBMC culture with coronavirus spike peptide pools or control peptides (ViraFEST assay). The ViraFEST assay was used in the study, in which antigen-specific T cells were expanded with peptide pools and expanded clonotypes were subsequently identified by TCR sequencing. Positive SARS-CoV-2 PCR tests in the convalescent patients dated from March to December 2020, before Alpha, Beta and Delta variants emerged in the United States. Around 2 million PBMCs per well were cultured in IMDM with about 5% human AB serum and 7.5 to 10 IU/ml IL-2, plus 10 ug/ml peptide pools. Half of the culture medium was replaced with fresh IL-2-containing medium on days 3 and 7. After around 10 days of culture, CD4+ T cells were isolated by negative selection with the EasySep CD4+ T cell isolation kit. Ficoll-Paque Plus gradient centrifugation was used to isolate PBMCs from whole blood, and the isolated PBMCs were then either used fresh or cryopreserved at -140C. Each culture condition was generally run in triplicate wells.

The sample originates from a study of vaccination and CD4 T cells after COVID-19 (dated by TCRdb to between 2021 and 2023). Broadly, across the study: Every convalescent patient had a positive nasal swab PCR test for SARS-CoV-2, with mild disease in roughly nine patients and severe disease in one. As controls, cultures received a CEFX viral epitope pool (the positive control), an HIV-1 Nef peptide pool (the negative control), or no peptide at all. Six males and four females were included in the convalescent cohort, with two Hispanic individuals, seven Caucasians, two Asians and one multiracial person represented. In about 11 COVID-19 convalescent patients and 4 infection-naive healthy vaccine recipients, the spike-specific CD4+ TCR repertoire before mRNA vaccination was compared with the repertoire after mRNA vaccination. For stimulating the cultures, overlapping spike peptide pools were used, derived from SARS-CoV-2 as well as from the common cold coronaviruses HCoV-NL63, HCoV-OC43 and HCoV-229E. Post-COVID blood samples were collected from convalescent patients a median of approximately 100 days after diagnosis, with a range of roughly 30 to 170 days. Post-vaccine blood samples were taken a median of around 77 days after the second vaccine dose, with a range of about 14 to 241 days. Two doses of either the Pfizer-BioNTech BNT162b2 vaccine (n=8) or the Moderna mRNA-1273 vaccine (n=2) were administered to participants.

The library was produced with PCR. DNA from cultured CD4+ T cells was subjected to TCR sequencing with the Oncomine TCR Beta short-read assay at the Johns Hopkins FTIC core. The QIAamp micro DNA kit was used to extract genomic DNA from the cultured CD4+ T cells. Oncomine TCR Beta libraries from cultured CD4+ T cells were pooled using unique dual indexes and sequenced on an Illumina iSeq 100. In the original analysis: Non-productive sequences were removed, and CDR3s not starting with C, not ending with F or W, or shorter than 7 amino acids were discarded. The MANAFEST web application identified antigen-specific clonotypes by comparing peptide-stimulated wells against reference wells and other culture wells. An FDR below 0.05, an odds ratio above 5, and a productive frequency above 0.1% in at least two of three replicate wells were required for clones to be considered positive. Clonotypes that were significantly expanded in both SARS-CoV-2 spike wells and at least one common cold coronavirus spike condition were defined as cross-reactive. CDR3 homology was assessed with Levenshtein distances (stringdist) and unrooted phylogenetic trees (ape) in R version 3.6.1. TCRdb passed the public sequencing reads through fastp at Q25 and MiXCR, retaining productive beta sequences. Duplicate CDR3 protein sequences are folded into a single record with the most common DNA and genes. The V and J calls come from TCRdb's annotation, not from the publication. The sample records about 10,000 distinct CDR3 sequences, over 20% of which are singletons. The ten largest clones represent around 12% of the sample.

The trim is 4 bases for V and 0 bases for J, with a gap of 10 bases between the germline ends. Sequences SGHRS (CDR1) and YFSETQ (CDR2) are obtained from the germline V gene. The CDR3 holds 14 amino acids from the cysteine to the phenylalanine. Only the CDR3 DNA is retained, 42 bases long and in frame from the first base. Paper-wide results and their limitations: Although the median number of SARS-CoV-2-reactive clonotypes went up from 21 after infection to roughly 40 after vaccination, the increase was not significant. Only a relatively small number of convalescent patients were included in the study, and early timepoints following natural infection were not analyzed. In convalescent patients, nearly all vaccine-specific clones (304 of 307) were found to be mono-reactive for SARS-CoV-2 spike rather than cross-reactive with common cold coronaviruses. Among the post-vaccine SARS-CoV-2-reactive clones in convalescent patients, a median 86.3% showed up only after vaccination, which suggests vaccine-specific priming.

The chain uses TRBV5-1 and TRBJ1-1, with the D gene not clear enough to name. The source material was CD4+ T cells from blood, cultured in vitro, sampled after SARS-CoV-2 vaccination. The TCR originated in a human donor who had recovered from COVID-19. At the DNA level, the sequence is TGCGCCAGCAGCCCGGGAGGATTGAACACTGAAGCTTTCTTT. It specifies CASSPGGLNTEAFF. Where the CDR3 stops, the reference TRBV5-1 and TRBJ1-1 genes take over; the full variable domain is KAGVTQTPRYLIKTRGQQVTLSCSPISGHRSVSWYQQTPGQGLQFLFEYFSETQRNKGNFPGRFSGRQFSNSRSEMNVSTLELGDSALYLCASSPGGLNTEAFFGQGTRLTVV.